The 16 T cell receptor beta chains below come from one sample, sequenced in a study of CD8+ T cells in alopecia areata. Sequencing relied on a cDNA template that was reverse transcribed from extracted RNA. Here immunoSEQ multiplex PCR was the method, and the copy in TCRdb shows in-frame clones only, minus some. The table shows 150,000 or so clones, with about 50% occurring only once. Sequenced here: CD8+ T cells sorted from blood, sampled at week 0. The source is a human donor with alopecia areata.

This chain links TRBV27 with TRBJ2-3; no clear D gene. Germline assignment: CDR1 MNHEY and CDR2 SMNVEV (reference sequence). The V end was cut by 3 bases, the J end by 4 bases, with 5 bases between. The CDR3 sequence is 12 residues long. The CDR3 sequence is CASSFGADTQYF. CDR3 nucleotide sequence: TGTGCCAGCAGTTTCGGCGCAGATACGCAGTATTTT.

The rearrangement uses TRBV4-1 and TRBJ2-7, with D unclear. With 3 bases removed from V and 3 bases from J, the gap between germline ends came to 12 bases. Germline values: CDR1 MGHRA, CDR2 YSYEKL. CDR3 size: 14 residues. CDR3 in DNA: TGCGCCAGCAGCCAGGGCAGTGGAGACTACGAGCAGTACTTC. Translation gives CASSQGSGDYEQYF.

The V call is TRBV7-3, the J call TRBJ2-5; D perhaps matches TRBD2 (6 bases). Deletions cut 2 bases from V and 3 bases from J, with 10 bases between. The CDR3 has 14 amino acids. Germline CDR1 SGHTA, CDR2 FQGTGA. CDR3 coding DNA: TGTGCCAGCAGCTTATATGGAGGGGAAGAGACCCAGTACTTC. Protein sequence: CASSLYGGEETQYF.

J is TRBJ2-7 and V is TRBV7-6; possibly TRBD1 for D (6 bases). Germline loops: CDR1 SGHVS, CDR2 FNYEAQ. The length of the CDR3 is 13 residues. Trimming stripped 5 bases from V and 4 bases from J, with 12 bases between. In nucleotides, the CDR3 is TGTGCCAGCAGCAAAAGACAGGATTACGAGCAGTACTTC. This sequence encodes CASSKRQDYEQYF.

In regard to this clone: The sample holds other DNA sequences that translate to the same CDR3. The chain uses TRBV29-1 and TRBJ1-2; D perhaps matches TRBD1 (5 bases). This CDR3 contains 12 residues. Trimming took off 1 base at V and 3 bases at J, with 6 bases between the two ends. From germline, CDR1 is SQVTM and CDR2 ANQGSEA. Here the CDR3 DNA reads TGCAGCGTTGAAGGGGGGGACTATGGCTACACCTTC. Its translation: CSVEGGDYGYTF.

The gene calls are TRBV30 and TRBJ1-2, with a possible D match to TRBD1 (6 bases). The length of the CDR3 is 13 residues. Trimming cost V 1 base and J 4 bases, with 10 bases left between them. Germline values: CDR1 GTSNPN, CDR2 SVGIG (reference sequence). CDR3 nucleotide sequence: TGTGCCTGGAGTGCTGGGACAACCTATGGCTACACCTTC. Amino acid sequence: CAWSAGTTYGYTF.

V is TRBV29-1 and J is TRBJ2-7; D may be TRBD2 (6 bases). V gave up 1 base and J gave up 5 bases, with 21 bases separating them. Germline CDR1 and CDR2: SQVTM and ANQGSEA. CDR3 size: 16 residues. The DNA of the CDR3 is TGCAGCGTTGAAGGCGGACTATGGGGCTACAGCGACGAGCAGTACTTC. Residues: CSVEGGLWGYSDEQYF.

The chain uses TRBV7-9 and TRBJ1-1, with 7 bases that match TRBD1. Looked up from germline, CDR1 is SEHNR and CDR2 is FQNEAQ (reference sequence). With 8 bases clipped from V and 6 bases from J, the junction kept 3 bases outside the gene matches. The CDR3 spans 11 residues. CDR3 coding DNA: TGTGCCAGCGGCACAGGGGCTGAAGCTTTCTTT. This gives the protein CASGTGAEAFF.

This clone was counted only a few times. The chain is built from TRBV29-1 and TRBJ2-1; TRBD1 matches 9 bases. In germline, CDR1 is SQVTM, CDR2 ANQGSEA. With V trimmed by 0 bases and J by 8 bases, 2 bases remained unmatched. The CDR3 loop spans 13 amino acids. CDR3 nucleotides: TGCAGCGTTGAAGATGGACAGGGGTATGAGCAGTTCTTC. Protein sequence: CSVEDGQGYEQFF.

The CDR3 DNA sequence: TGTGCCAGCAGCTTTCTGGGCAGGAGTCAAGAGACCCAGTACTTC. Translating gives CASSFLGRSQETQYF. The chain couples TRBV5-6 to TRBJ2-5; D unclear. Germline CDR1 reads SGHDT; CDR2 reads YYEEEE. The CDR3 has 15 residues. Trimming left V 2 bases short and J 2 bases short, with 13 bases between.

The V call is TRBV4-3, the J call TRBJ1-5; the match to TRBD1 covers 7 bases. Germline V gene sequence: CDR1 LGHNA, CDR2 YSLEER. This CDR3 comprises 15 residues. V gave up 0 bases and J gave up 6 bases; unmatched junction bases: 5. This chain's CDR3 is CASSQDRGGVQPQHF. As DNA, the CDR3 is TGCGCCAGCAGCCAAGATCGAGGGGGCGTTCAGCCCCAGCATTTT.

The chain links TRBV6-5 to TRBJ1-1, with D unclear. Germline CDR1 and CDR2: MNHEY and SVGAGI. Deletions cut 5 bases from V and 1 base from J, with 5 bases between. The CDR3 has 12 amino acids. The DNA for the CDR3 is TGTGCCAGCAGTAAGAGGAACACTGAAGCTTTCTTT. Translating it yields CASSKRNTEAFF.

The chain uses TRBV12-5 and TRBJ2-5; D might be TRBD1 or TRBD2, each matching 5 bases. Germline-derived CDR1 and CDR2 are LGHNT and FRNRAP. This CDR3 is built from 16 residues. V lost 5 bases to trimming and J lost 2 bases, with 18 bases between them. The CDR3 DNA follows: TGTGCTAGTGGTCCGGGACCCGTCGGCCTACAAGAGACCCAGTACTTC. Translated: CASGPGPVGLQETQYF.

The chain joins TRBV19 to TRBJ2-7; the match to TRBD1 covers 9 bases. This CDR3 is 15 amino acids long. V shed 5 bases, J shed 1 base, and the junction held 6 bases outside the gene matches. Germline V lookup: CDR1 LNHDA, CDR2 SQIVND (reference sequence). DNA of the CDR3: TGTGCCAGTAGTCCCGGGACAGGGACATCCTACGAGCAGTACTTC. Its translation: CASSPGTGTSYEQYF.

The chain uses TRBV29-1 and TRBJ1-2; D perhaps matches TRBD1 (5 bases). CDR1 is SQVTM and CDR2 is ANQGSEA in the germline V gene. The CDR3 length is 12 residues. V shed 5 bases and J shed 2 bases, with 9 bases lying between them. The CDR3 region is CSVRQRNYGYTF. For the CDR3, the DNA is TGCAGCGTTCGACAGAGGAACTATGGCTACACCTTC.

The genes are TRBV25-1 and TRBJ2-7; TRBD1 agrees at 7 bases. The CDR3 consists of 12 residues. Per germline, CDR1 MGHDK and CDR2 SYGVNS. The trim removed 3 bases at V and 7 bases at J, leaving 3 bases unmatched. This CDR3 is CASSETGREQYF. In nucleotides, the CDR3 is TGTGCCAGCAGTGAGACAGGGAGAGAGCAGTACTTC.